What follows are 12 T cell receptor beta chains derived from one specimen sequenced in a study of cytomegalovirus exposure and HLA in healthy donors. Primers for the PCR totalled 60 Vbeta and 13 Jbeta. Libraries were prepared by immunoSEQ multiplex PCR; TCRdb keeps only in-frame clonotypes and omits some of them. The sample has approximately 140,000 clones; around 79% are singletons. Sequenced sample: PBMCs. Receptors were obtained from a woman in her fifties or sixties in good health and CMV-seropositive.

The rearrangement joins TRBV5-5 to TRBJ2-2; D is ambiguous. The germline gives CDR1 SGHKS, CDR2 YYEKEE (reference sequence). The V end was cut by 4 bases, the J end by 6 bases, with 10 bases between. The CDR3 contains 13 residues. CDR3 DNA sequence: TGTGCCAGCAGCCCACAGCCTTCCGGGGAGCTGTTTTTT. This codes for CASSPQPSGELFF.

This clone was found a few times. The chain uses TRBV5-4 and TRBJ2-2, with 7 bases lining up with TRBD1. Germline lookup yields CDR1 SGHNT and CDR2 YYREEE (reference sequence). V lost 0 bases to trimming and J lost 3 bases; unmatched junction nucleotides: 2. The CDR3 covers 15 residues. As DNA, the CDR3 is TGTGCCAGCAGCTTGGTCGACAGGGACACCGGGGAGCTGTTTTTT. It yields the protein CASSLVDRDTGELFF.

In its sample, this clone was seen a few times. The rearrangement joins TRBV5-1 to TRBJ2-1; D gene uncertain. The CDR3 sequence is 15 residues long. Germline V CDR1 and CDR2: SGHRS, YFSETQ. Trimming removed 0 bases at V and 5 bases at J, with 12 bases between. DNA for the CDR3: TGCGCCAGCAGCTTGGTCGTGGGCTTCGACAATGAGCAGTTCTTC. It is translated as CASSLVVGFDNEQFF.

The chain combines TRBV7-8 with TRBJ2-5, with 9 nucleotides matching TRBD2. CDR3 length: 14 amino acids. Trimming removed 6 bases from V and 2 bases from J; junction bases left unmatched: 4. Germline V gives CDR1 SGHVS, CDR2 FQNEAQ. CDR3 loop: CASSGTSGQETQYF. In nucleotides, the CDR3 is TGTGCCAGCAGTGGAACTAGCGGGCAAGAGACCCAGTACTTC.

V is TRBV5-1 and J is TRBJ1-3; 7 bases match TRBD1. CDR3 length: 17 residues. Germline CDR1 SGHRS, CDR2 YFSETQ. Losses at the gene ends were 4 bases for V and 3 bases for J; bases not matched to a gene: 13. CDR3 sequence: CASSLGTDHEGGNTIYF. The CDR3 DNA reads TGCGCCAGCAGCCTCGGGACAGACCACGAGGGTGGAAACACCATATATTTT.

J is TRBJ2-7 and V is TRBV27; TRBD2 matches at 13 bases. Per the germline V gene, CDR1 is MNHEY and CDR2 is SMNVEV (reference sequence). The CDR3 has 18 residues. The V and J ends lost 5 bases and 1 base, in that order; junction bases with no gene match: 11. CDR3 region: CASSPIRTSGGPSYEQYF. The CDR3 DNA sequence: TGTGCCAGCAGTCCGATACGGACTAGCGGGGGCCCTTCCTACGAGCAGTACTTC.

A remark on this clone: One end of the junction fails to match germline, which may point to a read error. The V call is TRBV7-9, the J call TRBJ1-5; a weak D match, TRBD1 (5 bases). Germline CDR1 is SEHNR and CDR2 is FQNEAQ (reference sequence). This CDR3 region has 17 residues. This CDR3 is CSSSPVRGLGFDQPQHF. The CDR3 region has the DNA TGTTCCAGCAGCCCCGTCCGGGGGTTAGGGTTCGATCAGCCCCAGCATTTT.

The DNA of the CDR3 is TGCAGCGTTGGAGAACAGGGGAACACCGGGGAGCTGTTTTTT. It is translated as CSVGEQGNTGELFF. V and J are TRBV29-1 and TRBJ2-2; possible D gene TRBD1, 6 bases. Germline loops: CDR1 SQVTM, CDR2 ANQGSEA. V was pared by 4 bases and J by 1 base, with 10 bases between. The CDR3 sequence is 14 residues long.

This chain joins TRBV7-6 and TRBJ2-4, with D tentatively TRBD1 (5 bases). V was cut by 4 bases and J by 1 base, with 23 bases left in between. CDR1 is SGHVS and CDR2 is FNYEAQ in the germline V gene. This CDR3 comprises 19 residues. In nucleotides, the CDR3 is TGTGCCAGCAGCTCAACAGGCCAAACAAGATTCGGGGCCAAAAACATTCAGTACTTC. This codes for CASSSTGQTRFGAKNIQYF.

The CDR3 loop reads CAWRRMTDSNYGYTF. CDR3 coding DNA: TGTGCCTGGAGGCGTATGACAGACTCTAACTATGGCTACACCTTC. The rearrangement links TRBV30 to TRBJ1-2; the D gene is possibly TRBD1 (5 bases). The germline V gene encodes CDR1 GTSNPN and CDR2 SVGIG (reference sequence). The V end lost 3 bases, the J end lost 0 bases, and 14 bases lay between the germline ends. There are 15 residues in the CDR3. The entire variable domain, with the rest obtained from reference TRBV30 and TRBJ1-2, is as follows: SQTIHQWPATLVQPVGSPLSLECTVEGTSNPNLYWYRQAAGRGLQLLFYSVGIGQISSEVPQNLSASRPQDRQFILSSKKLLLSDSGFYLCAWRRMTDSNYGYTFGSGTRLTVV.

DNA for the CDR3: TGCGCCAGCAGCCCCCTTTCGACTAATGAAAAACTGTTTTTT. It is translated as CASSPLSTNEKLFF. J is TRBJ1-4 and V is TRBV5-1, with D uncertain. V shed 4 bases and J shed 2 bases, with 9 bases lying between them. CDR3 length: 14 residues. Germline assignment: CDR1 SGHRS and CDR2 YFSETQ.

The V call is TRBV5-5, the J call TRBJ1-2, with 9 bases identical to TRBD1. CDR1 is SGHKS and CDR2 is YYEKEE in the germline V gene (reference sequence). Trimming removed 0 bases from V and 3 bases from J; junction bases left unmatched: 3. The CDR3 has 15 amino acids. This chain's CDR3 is CASSLDGQGHYGYTF. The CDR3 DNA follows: TGTGCCAGCAGCTTGGATGGACAGGGGCACTATGGCTACACCTTC.